A single T cell receptor beta chain is shown here with its context. The antigen is unknown. The sample belongs to a study of T cell responses to AZD1222 COVID-19 vaccine. Notes on the study in general: Donors, mostly white British, included more females; clonal diversity was possibly underestimated. Seropositive status at baseline applied to only 5 or 6 AZD1222 recipients.

Profiled with immunoSEQ multiplex PCR; TCRdb holds only in-frame clones, not every one. The sample has some 190,000 clones; about nine tenths are singletons. This CDR3 comprises 15 residues. Trimming took off 2 bases at V and 0 bases at J, with 11 bases between the two ends. In germline, CDR1 is GTSNPN, CDR2 SVGIG (reference sequence). Specimen: peripheral blood, collected 28 days after the second AZD1222 dose. This chain uses TRBV30 with TRBJ1-3, with a weak D call TRBD1 (6 bases). This TCR was recovered from an adult who received the AZD1222 COVID-19 vaccine. DNA of the CDR3: TGTGCCTGGAGTCCCAGACAGGACTCTGGAAACACCATATATTTT. Its translation is CAWSPRQDSGNTIYF.